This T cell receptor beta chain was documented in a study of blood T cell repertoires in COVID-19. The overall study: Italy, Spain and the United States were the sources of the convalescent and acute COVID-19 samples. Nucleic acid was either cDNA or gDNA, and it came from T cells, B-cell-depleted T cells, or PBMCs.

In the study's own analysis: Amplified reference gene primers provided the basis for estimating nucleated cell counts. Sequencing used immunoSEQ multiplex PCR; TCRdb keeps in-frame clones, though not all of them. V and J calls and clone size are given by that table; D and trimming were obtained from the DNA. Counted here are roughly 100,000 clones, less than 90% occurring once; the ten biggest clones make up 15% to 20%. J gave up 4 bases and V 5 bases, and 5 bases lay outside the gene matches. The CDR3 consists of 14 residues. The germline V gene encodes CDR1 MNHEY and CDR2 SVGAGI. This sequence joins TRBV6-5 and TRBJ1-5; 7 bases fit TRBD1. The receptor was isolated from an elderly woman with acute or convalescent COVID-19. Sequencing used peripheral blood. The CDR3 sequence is CASSTGAPNQPQHF. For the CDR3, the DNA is TGTGCCAGCAGTACAGGGGCCCCGAATCAGCCCCAGCATTTT.